The 20 T cell receptor beta chains below were found in one sample sequenced in a study of CD8+ T cells in alopecia areata. Sequencing relied on a cDNA template that was reverse transcribed from extracted RNA. Libraries were prepared by immunoSEQ multiplex PCR; TCRdb keeps only in-frame clonotypes and omits some of them. The sample lists about 150,000 clones; 62% were seen once. The sequencing sample was made of CD8+ T cells sorted from blood. These receptors came from a human donor in good health.

The V and J genes are TRBV9 and TRBJ2-1, with TRBD2 matching 7 bases. The V gene end was trimmed by 0 bases and the J gene end by 7 bases; junction bases not matched to a gene: 4. This CDR3 is built from 14 residues. Germline CDR1 reads SGDLS; CDR2 reads YYNGEE. CDR3 sequence: CASSVVSGANEQFF. The CDR3 nucleotides are TGTGCCAGCAGCGTAGTCAGCGGGGCAAATGAGCAGTTCTTC.

The V gene is TRBV7-3, the J gene TRBJ2-7; no clear D gene. The CDR3 spans 12 residues. CDR1 and CDR2 from the germline V gene are SGHTA and FQGTGA. V was pared by 6 bases and J by 0 bases, with 6 bases between. The CDR3 protein is CASRGVSYEQYF. The CDR3 bases are TGTGCCAGCAGGGGCGTCTCCTACGAGCAGTACTTC.

The chain joins TRBV29-1 to TRBJ2-2; 9 bases match TRBD1. The length of the CDR3 is 15 residues. Trimming cost V 7 bases and J 0 bases; bases outside gene matches: 6. Germline V gene sequence: CDR1 SQVTM, CDR2 ANQGSEA. Here the CDR3 DNA reads TGCAGCGCCCTGGGGACAGGGACGAACACCGGGGAGCTGTTTTTT. This encodes CSALGTGTNTGELFF.

The gene calls are TRBV2 and TRBJ1-2; D remains unclear. V was shortened by 0 bases and J by 1 base, with 6 bases between the two germline ends. This CDR3 comprises 14 residues. The germline V gene has CDR1 SNHLY and CDR2 FYNNEI. CDR3 in amino acids: CASSEAPSNYGYTF. As DNA, the CDR3 is TGTGCCAGCAGTGAAGCACCCAGTAACTATGGCTACACCTTC.

The V gene is TRBV5-1, the J gene TRBJ2-6; no definite D call. This CDR3 has 15 amino acids. Per the germline V gene, CDR1 is SGHRS and CDR2 is YFSETQ. The V gene lost 3 bases and the J gene lost 4 bases, with 11 bases spanning the gap. Written as DNA, the CDR3 is TGCGCCAGCAGCTGGGGTGAGGTCGGGGCCAACGTCCTGACTTTC. It encodes CASSWGEVGANVLTF. The full variable domain, completed using reference TRBV5-1 and TRBJ2-6, is KAGVTQTPRYLIKTRGQQVTLSCSPISGHRSVSWYQQTPGQGLQFLFEYFSETQRNKGNFPGRFSGRQFSNSRSEMNVSTLELGDSALYLCASSWGEVGANVLTFGAGSRLTVL.

V is TRBV4-1 and J is TRBJ2-7, with 11 positions matching TRBD2. J lost 1 base, V lost 0 bases, and 5 bases had no gene match. This CDR3 is built from 17 residues. Germline V gene lookup returns CDR1 MGHRA and CDR2 YSYEKL. CDR3 nucleotides: TGCGCCAGCAGCCAAGAATCCGGGACTAGCGGTTCCTACGAGCAGTACTTC. It encodes CASSQESGTSGSYEQYF.

This clone was observed a few times. The V gene is TRBV7-7, the J gene TRBJ2-1; 10 positions agree with TRBD2. Trimming removed 5 bases from V and 4 bases from J; junction bases left unmatched: 5. The germline V gene encodes CDR1 SSHAT and CDR2 FNYEAQ (reference sequence). This CDR3 is built from 15 residues. Here the CDR3 DNA reads TGTGCCAGCAGCGTGGGACTAGCGAGTTACAATGAGCAGTTCTTC. Translation: CASSVGLASYNEQFF.

The rearrangement joins TRBV7-9 to TRBJ2-3; D ambiguous. The CDR3 runs 12 residues. The germline gives CDR1 SEHNR, CDR2 FQNEAQ (reference sequence). The V end was cut by 10 bases, the J end by 4 bases, with 12 bases between. The CDR3 reads CATETVPDTQYF. The DNA for the CDR3 is TGTGCCACCGAAACCGTTCCAGATACGCAGTATTTT.

The rearrangement joins TRBV4-1 to TRBJ1-5, with 7 bases aligning to TRBD1. The J segment lost 1 base and the V segment lost 5 bases, leaving 8 bases of the junction unmatched. The CDR3 sequence is 16 residues long. CDR1 is MGHRA, CDR2 YSYEKL, per germline. CDR3 sequence (DNA): TGCGCCAGCAGCTTTAGGACAGGTGACAGCAATCAGCCCCAGCATTTT. Its translation: CASSFRTGDSNQPQHF.

This rearrangement joins TRBV7-9 to TRBJ2-5; D remains ambiguous. This CDR3 is 18 amino acids long. V lost 4 bases and J 0 bases, leaving 21 bases between the germline ends. Per the germline V gene, CDR1 is SEHNR and CDR2 is FQNEAQ (reference sequence). The CDR3, as DNA: TGTGCCAGCAGCTCACGCACCGGAACTAAAGAGTACCAAGAGACCCAGTACTTC. It yields the protein CASSSRTGTKEYQETQYF.

The chain has TRBV7-9 and TRBJ2-7; either TRBD1 or TRBD2 may fit D (5 bases each). This CDR3 region has 15 residues. Germline V gene data show CDR1 as SEHNR and CDR2 as FQNEAQ (reference sequence). V was cut by 3 bases and J by 5 bases, with 17 bases left in between. CDR3 DNA sequence: TGTGCCAGCAGCTTCACCGGGACGGGGCTTGACGAGCAGTACTTC. Its protein is CASSFTGTGLDEQYF.

This clone appeared a few times. V and J are TRBV13 and TRBJ2-6, with D unclear. This CDR3 contains 14 residues. Germline V gene data show CDR1 as PRHDT and CDR2 as FYEKMQ (reference sequence). V shed 5 bases and J shed 0 bases, with 5 bases lying between them. The CDR3 sequence is CASSLGSGANVLTF. The CDR3 DNA reads as TGTGCCAGCAGCCTGGGCTCTGGGGCCAACGTCCTGACTTTC.

The chain combines TRBV6-6 with TRBJ2-7, with D possibly matching TRBD1 (5 bases). Looked up from germline, CDR1 is MNHNY and CDR2 is SVGAGI (reference sequence). V was pared by 6 bases and J by 4 bases, with 10 bases between. This CDR3 comprises 12 residues. The CDR3 sequence is CASSPTAYEQYF. The CDR3 DNA sequence: TGTGCCAGCAGCCCGACAGCATACGAGCAGTACTTC.

This chain joins TRBV4-1 and TRBJ2-2; TRBD2 agrees at 7 bases. There are 18 residues in the CDR3. Germline V CDR1 and CDR2: MGHRA, YSYEKL. V dropped 1 base and J dropped 3; count of bases not matched to a gene: 11. As DNA, the CDR3 is TGCGCCAGCAGCCAAGCGCCAGTAATTAGCGGGTACACCGGGGAGCTGTTTTTT. Translated: CASSQAPVISGYTGELFF.

J is TRBJ2-2 and V is TRBV7-9; D perhaps matches TRBD2 (5 bases). CDR1 is SEHNR and CDR2 is FQNEAQ in the germline V gene (reference sequence). The CDR3 sequence is 15 residues long. The V end lost 11 bases, the J end lost 0 bases, and 16 bases lay between the germline ends. The CDR3 bases are TGTGCCGGCACCCTTGAGGGTTCGAACACCGGGGAGCTGTTTTTT. Its translation is CAGTLEGSNTGELFF.

The rearrangement joins TRBV10-1 to TRBJ2-1; 7 bases fit TRBD1. V was clipped by 8 bases and J by 6 bases; unmatched bases: 10. From germline, CDR1 is WNHNN and CDR2 SYGVQD (reference sequence). The CDR3 sequence is 14 residues long. The CDR3 region is CASGRDREPNEQFF. In DNA, the CDR3 is TGCGCCAGCGGCCGGGACAGAGAACCCAATGAGCAGTTCTTC.

V and J are TRBV2 and TRBJ2-7; D is ambiguous. From germline, CDR1 is SNHLY and CDR2 FYNNEI. The CDR3 covers 10 residues. V gave up 2 bases and J gave up 6 bases, with 2 bases separating them. The CDR3 nucleotides read TGTGCCAGCAGTGAACCCGAGCAGTACTTC. Amino acids: CASSEPEQYF.

This clone has a handful of counts. The CDR3 here is CASSSSGDSYNEQFF. The CDR3 DNA sequence: TGTGCCAGCAGCTCCAGCGGGGACTCCTACAATGAGCAGTTCTTC. The chain has TRBV28 and TRBJ2-1; TRBD2 matches at 7 bases. Germline V gene sequence: CDR1 MDHEN, CDR2 SYDVKM. After removal of 6 bases from V and 0 bases from J, the junction contained 5 bases not matched to a gene. This CDR3 is built from 15 residues.

V is TRBV7-9 and J is TRBJ2-7; D call uncertain. Looked up from germline, CDR1 is SEHNR and CDR2 is FQNEAQ (reference sequence). The CDR3 is 12 residues long. The ends were cut back, 4 bases at V and 3 bases at J, with 7 bases in the middle. As DNA, the CDR3 is TGTGCCAGCAGCTCCTTCTACTACGAGCAGTACTTC. Translating it yields CASSSFYYEQYF. Full variable domain (missing parts from reference TRBV7-9 and TRBJ2-7): DTGVSQNPRHKITKRGQNVTFRCDPISEHNRLYWYRQTLGQGPEFLTYFQNEAQLEKSRLLSDRFSAERPKGSFSTLEIQRTEQGDSAMYLCASSSFYYEQYFGPGTRLTVT.

Ten or more counts support this clone. Other nucleotide sequences from this sample produce the same CDR3. V gene TRBV6-4 combines with J gene TRBJ2-2; 10 bases align to TRBD2. This CDR3 is 15 amino acids long. With V trimmed by 0 bases and J by 6 bases, 1 base remained unmatched. Looked up from germline, CDR1 is MRHNA and CDR2 is SNTAGT. This chain's CDR3 is CASSDSAGGPGELFF. The CDR3 nucleotides read TGTGCCAGCAGTGACTCAGCGGGAGGGCCCGGGGAGCTGTTTTTT.